This is a list of T cell receptor beta chains from one sample in a study of blood T cell repertoires in COVID-19. The method was immunoSEQ multiplex PCR; TCRdb's version includes in-frame clones alone and lacks a portion of them. The sample consists of 260,000 or so clones, roughly 85% of them appearing once. The sequenced sample consisted of PBMCs or T cells enriched from blood (not recorded which). These receptors were collected from a woman in her forties or fifties who had recovered from COVID-19. Each CDR3 is given with its conserved first and last residue. The order of the fields is J gene, D gene, V gene, CDR3 protein, CDR3 DNA. The D gene is left open where the match is weak.

J: TRBJ2-1; D: NA; V: TRBV19; CDR3: CASSRGEQSNEQFF; DNA: TGTGCCAGTAGTAGGGGGGAACAAAGCAATGAGCAGTTCTTC
J: TRBJ1-5; D: NA; V: TRBV27; CDR3: CASSFGGLDQPQHF; DNA: TGTGCCAGCAGTTTTGGAGGACTAGATCAGCCCCAGCATTTT
J: TRBJ1-3; D: TRBD1; V: TRBV7-2; CDR3: CASSLVGTGAGNTIYF; DNA: TGTGCCAGCAGCTTAGTTGGGACAGGGGCTGGAAACACCATATATTTT
J: TRBJ2-2; D: TRBD2; V: TRBV19; CDR3: CASSLAGVPGELFF; DNA: TGTGCCAGTAGTCTAGCGGGAGTCCCCGGGGAGCTGTTTTTT
J: TRBJ1-3; D: NA; V: TRBV7-6; CDR3: CASSLFAGVEENTIYF; DNA: TGTGCCAGCAGCTTATTCGCGGGGGTGGAGGAAAACACCATATATTTT
J: TRBJ1-5; D: NA; V: TRBV28; CDR3: CASMFWQGNQPQHF; DNA: TGTGCCAGCATGTTTTGGCAGGGGAATCAGCCCCAGCATTTT
J: TRBJ1-6; D: NA; V: TRBV28; CDR3: CASSWGTGPYNSPLHF; DNA: TGTGCCAGCAGTTGGGGCACAGGGCCCTATAATTCACCCCTCCACTTT
J: TRBJ2-7; D: NA; V: TRBV7-9; CDR3: CASSLAGGTYEQYF; DNA: TGTGCCAGCAGCTTAGCTGGGGGGACCTACGAGCAGTACTTC
J: TRBJ1-5; D: NA; V: TRBV27; CDR3: CASRPWEGSNQPQHF; DNA: TGTGCCAGCAGACCCTGGGAGGGGAGCAATCAGCCCCAGCATTTT
J: TRBJ2-3; D: NA; V: TRBV4-1; CDR3: CASSPDFTSTDTQYF; DNA: TGCGCCAGCAGCCCTGACTTCACTAGCACAGATACGCAGTATTTT
J: TRBJ1-3; D: NA; V: TRBV28; CDR3: CASSHRLGATGNTIYF; DNA: TGTGCCAGCAGCCACCGGCTGGGGGCCACTGGAAACACCATATATTTT